The next 28 T cell receptor beta chains were all read from a single sample in a study of spatial heterogeneity in lung cancer. Time point specified: blood at routine non-recurrence follow-up after resection. Unsorted whole RNA from tumor, nontumor lung or frozen PBMC underwent sequencing. TCRdb re-analysed the 5' RACE reads in MiXCR, keeping a single row per CDR3 protein. Of approximately 27,000 distinct CDR3 sequences listed, 4.5% to 7.5% are singletons. The sequencing used PBMCs, collected at follow-up. The receptors shown here come from a male donor with early-stage non-small cell lung cancer.

The CDR3 DNA is TGTGCCAGCAGTTTGATAGCGGGAACGAACACCGGGGAGCTGTTTTTT. Translation gives CASSLIAGTNTGELFF. This chain connects TRBV28 to TRBJ2-2; TRBD2 matches at 8 bases. Trimming cost V 3 bases and J 0 bases; bases outside gene matches: 3. From germline, CDR1 is MDHEN and CDR2 SYDVKM. This CDR3 region has 16 residues.

V usage is TRBV7-3 and J usage is TRBJ2-1; possibly TRBD1 for D (5 bases). The V end lost 5 bases, the J end lost 4 bases, and 12 bases lay between the germline ends. Germline V gene sequence: CDR1 SGHTA, CDR2 FQGTGA. The CDR3 is 14 residues long. This CDR3 reads CASSPGRAYNEQFF. CDR3 coding DNA: TGTGCCAGCAGCCCCGGCAGGGCATACAATGAGCAGTTCTTC.

This clonotype came up many times. The V and J genes are TRBV12-3 or TRBV12-4 and TRBJ2-5; 10 bases map to TRBD2. The CDR3 consists of 16 residues. After removal of 5 bases from V and 5 bases from J, the junction contained 11 bases not matched to a gene. The DNA for the CDR3 is TGTGCCAGCAGTCCCCGACTAGCGGGTATGGGGGAGACCCAGTACTTC. Amino acid sequence: CASSPRLAGMGETQYF.

This clonotype was detected only a few times. This rearrangement joins TRBV29-1 to TRBJ2-7; possible D gene TRBD1, 6 bases. Trimming removed 6 bases at V and 7 bases at J, with 13 bases between. Germline lookup yields CDR1 SQVTM and CDR2 ANQGSEA. The CDR3 extends over 11 amino acids. In nucleotides, the CDR3 is TGCAGCGTGAGTCGACAGGAAGAGCAGTACTTC. It translates to CSVSRQEEQYF.

The chain recombines TRBV14 with TRBJ1-1, with D unresolved. The V end was cut by 0 bases, the J end by 8 bases, with 13 bases between. Germline V gene data show CDR1 as SGHDN and CDR2 as FVKESK. This CDR3 region has 14 residues. The CDR3, as DNA: TGTGCCAGCAGCCAAGATCTTGGCAGATTAGAAGCTTTCTTT. It yields the protein CASSQDLGRLEAFF.

The sample holds a few counts of this clonotype. The gene calls are TRBV20-1 and TRBJ2-5; D is undetermined. Trimming cost V 3 bases and J 1 base, with 6 bases left between them. The CDR3 extends over 12 amino acids. Germline values: CDR1 DFQATT, CDR2 SNEGSKA (reference sequence). CDR3 in DNA: TGCAGTGCTAGGAAGGTCCAAGAGACCCAGTACTTC. Translating it yields CSARKVQETQYF.

There are many counts of this clonotype. The chain links TRBV18 to TRBJ1-1; 7 positions match TRBD1. This CDR3 spans 15 amino acids. The germline V gene has CDR1 KGHSH and CDR2 LQKENI. The junction had 9 bases not matched to a gene; V was cut back by 2 bases and J by 6 bases. In nucleotides, the CDR3 is TGTGCCAGCTCACCATCGACAGGGCCCGTTCCTGAAGCTTTCTTT. Residues: CASSPSTGPVPEAFF.

This clonotype was seen a few times. The chain joins TRBV18 to TRBJ2-7; the D is unclear. CDR3 length equals 12 residues. V was cut by 3 bases and J by 6 bases, with 9 bases left in between. CDR1 is KGHSH and CDR2 is LQKENI in the germline V gene. The CDR3 DNA sequence: TGTGCCAGCTCACCGGGTAGCACCGAGCAGTACGTC. The encoded protein is CASSPGSTEQYV.

The chain uses TRBV25-1 and TRBJ1-1; D possibly corresponds to TRBD1 (5 bases). The CDR3 extends over 14 amino acids. Trimming pared 6 bases from V and 2 bases from J, leaving 13 bases between. Per germline, CDR1 MGHDK and CDR2 SYGVNS. CDR3 DNA sequence: TGTGCCAGCAGCAGGGCAGGAACAAACACTGAAGCTTTCTTT. This encodes CASSRAGTNTEAFF.

At least ten counts were recorded for this clonotype. The rearrangement links TRBV6-2 or TRBV6-3 to TRBJ2-5, with D uncertain. Germline V gene data show CDR1 as MNHEY and CDR2 as SVGEGT. CDR3 length: 14 residues. V shed 6 bases and J shed 2 bases, with 13 bases lying between them. CDR3 coding DNA: TGTGCCAGCAGCCAGATCAGCGTACAAGAGACCCAGTACTTC. It yields the protein CASSQISVQETQYF.

This clonotype was seen ten or more times. The V call is TRBV7-2, the J call TRBJ1-4; the match to TRBD1 covers 7 bases. V dropped 5 bases and J dropped 7; count of bases not matched to a gene: 13. Germline lookup yields CDR1 SGHTA and CDR2 FQGNSA. The CDR3 covers 16 residues. The CDR3 is CASSLDPPGQPEKLFF. CDR3 DNA sequence: TGTGCCAGCAGCCTTGACCCCCCGGGACAGCCTGAAAAACTGTTTTTT.

This clonotype has at least ten counts. The chain combines TRBV2 with TRBJ1-1; D may be TRBD1 (6 bases). The germline gives CDR1 SNHLY, CDR2 FYNNEI. The CDR3 is 14 amino acids. The V end lost 2 bases, the J end lost 5 bases, and 12 bases lay between the germline ends. CDR3 nucleotides: TGTGCCAGCAGTGAATACCCAGGGGTGACTGAAGCTTTCTTT. Encoded protein: CASSEYPGVTEAFF.

This rearrangement joins TRBV7-9 to TRBJ1-1, with unresolved D. V was trimmed by 1 base and J by 6 bases, leaving 12 bases between them. The germline V gene has CDR1 SEHNR and CDR2 FQNEAQ (reference sequence). CDR3 size: 14 residues. Here the CDR3 DNA reads TGTGCCAGCAGCTTAGTTGCGGCTATGGCTGAAGCTTTCTTT. Translated, it gives CASSLVAAMAEAFF. Using reference TRBV7-9 and TRBJ1-1 for the parts outside the CDR3, the full variable domain is DTGVSQNPRHKITKRGQNVTFRCDPISEHNRLYWYRQTLGQGPEFLTYFQNEAQLEKSRLLSDRFSAERPKGSFSTLEIQRTEQGDSAMYLCASSLVAAMAEAFFGQGTRLTVV.

This clonotype was found many times. The V call is TRBV18, the J call TRBJ1-3, with D possibly matching TRBD1 (5 bases). Between the trimmed V and J ends, which lost 3 bases and 4 bases, there was a span of 16 bases. The CDR3 consists of 16 residues. Germline V gene lookup returns CDR1 KGHSH and CDR2 LQKENI. The CDR3 sequence is CASSPKREQAGNTIYF. The DNA of the CDR3 is TGTGCCAGCTCACCGAAGAGGGAACAGGCGGGAAACACCATATATTTT. The whole variable domain, filled in from reference TRBV18 and TRBJ1-3, reads NAGVMQNPRHLVRRRGQEARLRCSPMKGHSHVYWYRQLPEEGLKFMVYLQKENIIDESGMPKERFSAEFPKEGPSILRIQQVVRGDSAAYFCASSPKREQAGNTIYFGEGSWLTVV.

This clonotype was observed a few times. This chain links TRBV7-8 with TRBJ1-2; TRBD1 agrees at 9 bases. V shed 5 bases and J 3 bases; nucleotides not matched to a gene: 7. This CDR3 has 15 residues. CDR1 and CDR2 from the germline V gene are SGHVS and FQNEAQ. DNA for the CDR3: TGTGCCAGCAGCCGCCGGGACAGGGTTTACTATGGCTACACCTTC. Amino acid sequence: CASSRRDRVYYGYTF.

This clonotype was picked up many times. CDR3 coding DNA: TGTGCCAGCAGTGGGAATGAGAAAGAAAAACTGTTTTTT. Residues: CASSGNEKEKLFF. The chain employs TRBV2 and TRBJ1-4; D not resolved. V was trimmed by 4 bases and J by 8 bases, leaving 11 bases between them. Germline CDR1 reads SNHLY; CDR2 reads FYNNEI. The CDR3 loop spans 13 amino acids.

This clonotype was seen many times. The chain joins TRBV7-2 to TRBJ1-6; a possible D gene is TRBD1 (6 bases). V lost 6 bases to trimming and J lost 8 bases, with 14 bases between them. The germline gives CDR1 SGHTA, CDR2 FQGNSA. The CDR3 covers 14 residues. The CDR3 loop is CASRNREPDSPLHF. The CDR3 bases are TGTGCCAGCAGGAACAGGGAGCCGGATTCACCCCTCCACTTT.

In its sample, this clonotype was seen many times. The chain employs TRBV3-1 and TRBJ2-5, with 11 bases fitting TRBD2. Germline V gene data show CDR1 as LGHDT and CDR2 as YNNKEL (reference sequence). CDR3 length equals 17 residues. V was clipped by 3 bases and J by 1 base; unmatched bases: 7. The CDR3 region has the DNA TGTGCCAGCAGCCATCTACAAGGACTAGCGGGCCAAGAGACCCAGTACTTC. It encodes CASSHLQGLAGQETQYF.

The chain combines TRBV6-2 or TRBV6-3 with TRBJ2-2; 8 positions agree with TRBD1. Per germline, CDR1 MNHEY and CDR2 SVGEGT. This CDR3 is built from 15 residues. V shed 5 bases and J 1 base; nucleotides not matched to a gene: 3. CDR3 amino acids: CASSLQGGNTGELFF. The CDR3 DNA sequence: TGTGCCAGCAGTCTACAGGGGGGGAACACCGGGGAGCTGTTTTTT.

V usage is TRBV27 and J usage is TRBJ2-3; D not resolved. With 4 bases removed from V and 4 bases from J, the gap between germline ends came to 9 bases. Looked up from germline, CDR1 is MNHEY and CDR2 is SMNVEV (reference sequence). The length of the CDR3 is 13 residues. CDR3 nucleotides: TGTGCCAGCAGTTCCCGTTGGGCAGATACGCAGTATTTT. Its protein product is CASSSRWADTQYF.

This clonotype was recorded many times. The J gene is TRBJ1-1, the V gene TRBV20-1; D ambiguous. In germline, CDR1 is DFQATT, CDR2 SNEGSKA (reference sequence). V lost 1 base, J lost 3 bases, and 9 bases lay in between. The CDR3 is 13 amino acids. The CDR3: CSARVRWDTEAFF. The CDR3 nucleotides are TGCAGTGCTAGAGTTCGGTGGGACACTGAAGCTTTCTTT.

This sequence joins TRBV5-1 and TRBJ2-3, with a tentative D call TRBD2 (5 bases). V was clipped by 6 bases and J by 1 base, with 12 bases between them. The CDR3 runs to 14 residues. Germline loops: CDR1 SGHRS, CDR2 YFSETQ. The CDR3 coding sequence is TGCGCCAGCACGAGAGATAGCGGCACAGATACGCAGTATTTT. This sequence encodes CASTRDSGTDTQYF.

This clonotype was seen ten or more times. The chain uses TRBV20-1 and TRBJ2-3; D could derive from TRBD1 or TRBD2 (5 bases each). Trimming took off 5 bases at V and 4 bases at J, with 16 bases between the two ends. The germline V gene encodes CDR1 DFQATT and CDR2 SNEGSKA (reference sequence). This CDR3 contains 14 residues. CDR3 nucleotide sequence: TGCAGTGCTGGGTGGCAGGGACGGTCAGATACGCAGTATTTT. This encodes CSAGWQGRSDTQYF.

This clonotype appeared a few times. CDR3: CASSRDVAQETQYF. The CDR3 bases are TGTGCCAGCAGCCGGGACGTGGCTCAAGAGACCCAGTACTTC. The chain has TRBV7-2 and TRBJ2-5; D tentatively reads TRBD1 or TRBD2 (5 bases each). V dropped 5 bases and J dropped 2 bases, with 12 bases sitting between them. The CDR3 consists of 14 residues. Germline CDR1 and CDR2: SGHTA and FQGNSA.

This clonotype came up many times. The chain recombines TRBV5-1 with TRBJ1-6, with a tentative D call TRBD1 (5 bases). Trimming cost V 0 bases and J 6 bases, with 16 bases left between them. The CDR3 loop spans 17 amino acids. Per germline, CDR1 SGHRS and CDR2 YFSETQ. For the CDR3, the DNA is TGCGCCAGCAGCTTGGCCCGTGAGCAGGGACTTAATTCACCCCTCCACTTT. Amino acid sequence: CASSLAREQGLNSPLHF.

The table lists this clonotype with a few counts. The chain combines TRBV11-2 with TRBJ1-2; possibly TRBD1 for D (5 bases). V was clipped by 5 bases and J by 4 bases, with 17 bases between them. The CDR3 has 15 residues. Germline assignment: CDR1 SGHAT and CDR2 FQNNGV. The CDR3 protein is CASSPQPARAYGYTF. The CDR3 nucleotides read TGTGCCAGCAGCCCACAGCCCGCCAGGGCCTATGGCTACACCTTC. Together with reference TRBV11-2 and TRBJ1-2, the CDR3 gives the full variable domain: EAGVAQSPRYKIIEKRQSVAFWCNPISGHATLYWYQQILGQGPKLLIQFQNNGVVDDSQLPKDRFSAERLKGVDSTLKIQPAKLEDSAVYLCASSPQPARAYGYTFGSGTRLTVV.

This clonotype was observed at least ten times. V is TRBV2 and J is TRBJ1-5, with 8 bases that match TRBD1. The CDR3 length is 15 residues. The germline CDR1 and CDR2 sequences are SNHLY and FYNNEI. With V trimmed by 6 bases and J by 4 bases, 8 bases remained unmatched. The CDR3 loop is CASRIGQGGNQPQHF. The DNA of the CDR3 is TGTGCCAGCAGGATAGGACAGGGAGGGAATCAGCCCCAGCATTTT.

This clonotype showed up many times. J is TRBJ1-2 and V is TRBV3-1; 8 nucleotides line up with TRBD1. Unmatched junction bases numbered 5, after V lost 1 base and J lost 4 bases. CDR1 is LGHDT, CDR2 YNNKEL, per germline (reference sequence). CDR3 size: 15 residues. The CDR3 DNA sequence: TGTGCCAGCAGCCAAGGACCTGACAGGGGCTATGGCTACACCTTC. This translates into CASSQGPDRGYGYTF.